A single sample is the source of the 13 T cell receptor beta chains below, sequenced in a study of shared clonotypes between healthy human individuals. Clones were sequenced by immunoSEQ multiplex PCR, and TCRdb holds only the in-frame ones, with some missing. The sample has millions of clones, about 92% seen once. Material: naive CD4+ T cells from PBMCs. The sample's subset: CD45RA+ positively selected. Receptors were obtained from a man aged 18 to 35 in good health. Some clones in this sample may be carry-over from other donors' samples.

V usage is TRBV5-4 and J usage is TRBJ2-5; D uncertain. The CDR3 runs 16 residues. Trimming removed 4 bases at V and 1 base at J, with 17 bases between. CDR1 SGHNT and CDR2 YYREEE come from the germline V gene (reference sequence). This CDR3 is CASSLHDSLLQETQYF. DNA for the CDR3: TGTGCCAGCAGCCTCCACGACTCTCTTCTCCAAGAGACCCAGTACTTC.

This chain joins TRBV10-1 and TRBJ1-1, with D hard to call. The CDR3 is made up of 13 amino acids. With 0 bases removed from V and 6 bases from J, the gap between germline ends came to 8 bases. Germline assignment: CDR1 WNHNN and CDR2 SYGVQD (reference sequence). The CDR3 DNA sequence: TGCGCCAGCAGTGAGTCGACTCGGGCTGAAGCTTTCTTT. Translating it yields CASSESTRAEAFF.

The chain is built from TRBV28 and TRBJ2-1, with TRBD2 identical over 10 bases. V was pared by 3 bases and J by 7 bases, with 18 bases of the junction left unmatched. CDR3 size: 19 residues. The germline gives CDR1 MDHEN, CDR2 SYDVKM. The CDR3 sequence: CASSLAIGASGSVWNEQFF. The CDR3 nucleotides read TGTGCCAGCAGTTTGGCCATCGGGGCTAGCGGGAGTGTCTGGAATGAGCAGTTCTTC. The whole variable domain, filled in from reference TRBV28 and TRBJ2-1, reads DVKVTQSSRYLVKRTGEKVFLECVQDMDHENMFWYRQDPGLGLRLIYFSYDVKMKEKGDIPEGYSVSREKKERFSLILESASTNQTSMYLCASSLAIGASGSVWNEQFFGPGTRLTVL.

On this clone itself: In the same sample, other DNA sequences code for this CDR3. This chain joins TRBV7-9 and TRBJ2-3; 7 nucleotides match TRBD1. J was trimmed by 0 bases and V by 4 bases; bases with no gene match: 4. Per the germline V gene, CDR1 is SEHNR and CDR2 is FQNEAQ (reference sequence). This CDR3 comprises 15 residues. In DNA, the CDR3 is TGTGCCAGCAGCTCCCGGACAGGAAGCACAGATACGCAGTATTTT. As protein: CASSSRTGSTDTQYF.

The CDR3, as DNA: TGTGCCACCAGCCGTTCGCTCCTACAGGGGGCAGGTACGAGTGGCTACACCTTC. Translated: CATSRSLLQGAGTSGYTF. The V and J genes are TRBV15 and TRBJ1-2, with 9 bases that match TRBD1. This CDR3 is built from 18 residues. The V segment lost 5 bases and the J segment 7 bases; nucleotides outside the gene matches: 20. CDR1 and CDR2 (germline): LNHNV, YYDKDF (reference sequence).

V is TRBV9 and J is TRBJ1-2, with D possibly being TRBD1 (5 bases). Trimming took off 4 bases at V and 8 bases at J, with 24 bases between the two ends. Germline V gene data show CDR1 as SGDLS and CDR2 as YYNGEE. This CDR3 is built from 16 residues. The CDR3 reads CASSPNAIWQGGGYTF. The CDR3 nucleotides read TGTGCCAGCAGCCCAAACGCGATTTGGCAGGGAGGAGGCTACACCTTC.

The chain joins TRBV11-1 to TRBJ2-7; a possible D gene is TRBD1 (6 bases). The CDR3 runs 15 residues. V lost 5 bases and J lost 1, with 15 bases in between. Germline CDR1 reads SGHAT; CDR2 reads FQDESV (reference sequence). CDR3 protein: CASSPTGTKSYEQYF. As DNA, the CDR3 is TGTGCCAGCAGCCCGACAGGAACCAAATCCTACGAGCAGTACTTC.

The J gene is TRBJ2-1, the V gene TRBV28, with D possibly being TRBD2 (6 bases). The CDR3 is made up of 11 amino acids. The germline CDR1 and CDR2 sequences are MDHEN and SYDVKM. V was shortened by 6 bases and J by 9 bases, with 9 bases between the two germline ends. CDR3 in amino acids: CASRTGVEQFF. The CDR3 DNA reads TGTGCCAGCAGGACGGGGGTTGAGCAGTTCTTC.

The V call is TRBV7-8, the J call TRBJ1-1, with a possible D match to TRBD1 (5 bases). Germline V CDR1 and CDR2: SGHVS, FQNEAQ. V was pared by 1 base and J by 3 bases, with 12 bases between. The CDR3 sequence is 15 residues long. CDR3 sequence reads: CASSLGGLGDTEAFF. DNA for the CDR3: TGTGCCAGCAGCTTAGGAGGTTTGGGGGACACTGAAGCTTTCTTT.

The chain uses TRBV4-2 and TRBJ1-2; the D is unclear. Germline lookup yields CDR1 LGHNA and CDR2 YNFKEQ. CDR3 size: 11 residues. Trimming shortened V by 3 bases and J by 6 bases, and 5 bases separated the two germline ends. The CDR3 DNA follows: TGTGCCAGCAGCCACCCTGATGGCTACACCTTC. Amino acid sequence: CASSHPDGYTF.

V usage is TRBV19 and J usage is TRBJ2-2; TRBD1 agrees at 7 bases. The germline V gene has CDR1 LNHDA and CDR2 SQIVND (reference sequence). This CDR3 contains 16 residues. V lost 3 bases to trimming and J lost 9 bases; unmatched junction nucleotides: 13. This CDR3 reads CASSMYGTAHRRELFF. In DNA, the CDR3 is TGTGCCAGTAGTATGTACGGGACAGCCCACCGCCGGGAGCTGTTTTTT.

This clone was detected only once. CDR3 sequence (DNA): TGTGCCAGCAGTGGACAGGGGGCGTTGAGTACTGAAGCTTTCTTT. Its translation is CASSGQGALSTEAFF. The chain employs TRBV6-1 and TRBJ1-1, with 10 bases lining up with TRBD1. The J segment lost 5 bases and the V segment lost 4 bases, leaving 7 bases of the junction unmatched. This CDR3 is 15 amino acids long. CDR1 is MNHNS and CDR2 is SASEGT in the germline V gene.

This sequence joins TRBV28 and TRBJ1-2, with TRBD1 matching over 9 bases. The CDR3 is 16 residues long. CDR1 and CDR2 (germline): MDHEN, SYDVKM. The ends lost 7 bases at V and 8 bases at J; junction bases unmatched: 17. The CDR3 here is CASTSGTGPVVGGYTF. The CDR3 DNA is TGTGCCAGCACCTCGGGGACAGGGCCTGTCGTGGGAGGCTACACCTTC.